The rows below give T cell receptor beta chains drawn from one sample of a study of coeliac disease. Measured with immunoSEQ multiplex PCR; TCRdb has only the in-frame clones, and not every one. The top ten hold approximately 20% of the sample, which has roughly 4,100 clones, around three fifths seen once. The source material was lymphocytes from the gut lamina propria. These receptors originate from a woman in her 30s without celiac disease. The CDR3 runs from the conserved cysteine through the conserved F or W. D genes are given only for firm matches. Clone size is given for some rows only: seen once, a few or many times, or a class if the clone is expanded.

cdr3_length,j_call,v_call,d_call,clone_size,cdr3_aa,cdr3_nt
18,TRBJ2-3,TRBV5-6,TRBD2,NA,CASSAQIGLAGNTDTQYF,TGTGCCAGCAGCGCGCAAATCGGACTAGCGGGGAACACAGATACGCAGTATTTT
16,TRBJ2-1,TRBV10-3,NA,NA,CAISESSGGTYNEQFF,TGTGCCATCAGTGAGTCGTCCGGGGGTACCTACAATGAGCAGTTCTTC
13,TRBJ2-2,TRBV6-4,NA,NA,CASSDQGTGELFF,TGTGCCAGCAGTGATCAGGGCACCGGGGAGCTGTTTTTT
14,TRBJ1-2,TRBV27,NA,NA,CASSLSRGHYGYTF,TGTGCCAGCAGTTTATCCAGGGGTCACTATGGCTACACCTTC
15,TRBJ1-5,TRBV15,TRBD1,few,CATSRQGASNQPQHF,TGTGCCACCAGTAGACAGGGGGCGAGCAATCAGCCCCAGCATTTT
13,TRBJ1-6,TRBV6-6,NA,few,CASSYSTGKILHF,TGTGCCAGCAGTTACTCTACGGGAAAAATCCTCCACTTT
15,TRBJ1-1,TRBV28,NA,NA,CASSSYSGFYTEAFF,TGTGCCAGCAGTTCGTACTCCGGGTTTTACACTGAAGCTTTCTTT
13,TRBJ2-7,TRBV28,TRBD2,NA,CASRGAGGYEQYF,TGTGCCAGCAGGGGAGCGGGGGGTTACGAGCAGTACTTC
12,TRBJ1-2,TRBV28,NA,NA,CASSLGGSGYTF,TGTGCCAGCAGTTTAGGGGGGAGTGGCTACACCTTC
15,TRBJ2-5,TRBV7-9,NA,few,CASSHRGIGGETQYF,TGTGCCAGCAGCCATAGGGGTATCGGGGGTGAGACCCAGTACTTC
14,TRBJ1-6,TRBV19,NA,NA,CASGASSYNSPLHF,TGTGCCAGTGGAGCTAGCTCCTATAATTCACCCCTCCACTTT
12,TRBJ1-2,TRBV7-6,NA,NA,CASSSWGEGYTF,TGTGCCAGCAGCTCTTGGGGAGAAGGCTACACCTTC
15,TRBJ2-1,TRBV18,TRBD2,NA,CASSPTTSGVNEQFF,TGTGCCAGCTCACCAACGACTAGCGGGGTCAATGAGCAGTTCTTC
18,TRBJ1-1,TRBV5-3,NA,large,CARSLGSGGESVDTEAFF,TGTGCCAGAAGCTTGGGTTCCGGGGGGGAGAGTGTTGACACTGAAGCTTTCTTT
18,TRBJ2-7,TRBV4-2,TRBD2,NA,CASSRGVEGLAGGYEQYF,TGTGCCAGCAGCCGGGGCGTCGAGGGACTAGCGGGGGGTTACGAGCAGTACTTC
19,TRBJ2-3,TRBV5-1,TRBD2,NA,CASSLGVYLSGLAADTQYF,TGCGCCAGCAGCTTGGGCGTATACCTTTCGGGACTAGCGGCAGATACGCAGTATTTT
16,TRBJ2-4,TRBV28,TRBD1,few,CASRTTGGVAKNIQYF,TGTGCCAGCCGAACAACAGGGGGCGTAGCCAAAAACATTCAGTACTTC
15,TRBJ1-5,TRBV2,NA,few,CASSEPPGSGQPQHF,TGTGCCAGCAGTGAACCCCCAGGGTCAGGACAGCCCCAGCATTTT
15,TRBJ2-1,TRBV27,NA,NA,CASSLWGTSYNEQFF,TGTGCCAGCAGTTTATGGGGGACATCCTACAATGAGCAGTTCTTC
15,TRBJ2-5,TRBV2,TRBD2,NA,CASSGYSGRGETQYF,TGTGCCAGCAGTGGATATAGCGGGCGGGGGGAGACCCAGTACTTC
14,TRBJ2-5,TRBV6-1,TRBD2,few,CASSGLAGQETQYF,TGTGCCAGCAGTGGACTAGCGGGGCAGGAGACCCAGTACTTC
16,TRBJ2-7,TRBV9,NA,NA,CASSVTGGASSYEQYF,TGTGCCAGCAGCGTAACTGGCGGGGCTAGCTCCTACGAGCAGTACTTC
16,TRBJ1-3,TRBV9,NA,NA,CASSDTGNLAGNTIYF,TGTGCCAGCAGCGACACAGGGAATTTGGCTGGAAACACCATATATTTT
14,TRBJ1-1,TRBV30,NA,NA,CAWSVQSGFTEAFF,TGTGCCTGGAGTGTACAGTCAGGTTTCACTGAAGCTTTCTTT
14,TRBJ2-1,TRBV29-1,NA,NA,CSVLGQPSYNEQFF,TGCAGCGTTCTGGGGCAGCCCTCCTACAATGAGCAGTTCTTC
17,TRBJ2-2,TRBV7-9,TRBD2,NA,CASSLGTLAGAREELFF,TGTGCCAGCAGCTTAGGGACGCTAGCGGGGGCCCGCGAGGAGCTGTTTTTT
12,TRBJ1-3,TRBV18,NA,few,CASSLEMNTIYF,TGTGCCAGCTCACTTGAGATGAACACCATATATTTT
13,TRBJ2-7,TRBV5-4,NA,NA,CASSQTAPYEQYF,TGTGCCAGCAGCCAAACAGCCCCCTACGAGCAGTACTTC
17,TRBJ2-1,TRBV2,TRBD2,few,CASSEAQRGGRSNEQFF,TGTGCCAGCAGTGAAGCCCAGCGGGGGGGCCGGTCCAATGAGCAGTTCTTC
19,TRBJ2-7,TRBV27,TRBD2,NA,CASSLYAPHAGGDLYEQYF,TGTGCCAGCAGTTTATATGCCCCCCACGCGGGGGGGGACCTCTACGAGCAGTACTTC
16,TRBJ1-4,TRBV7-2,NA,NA,CASSLAHGQPNEKLFF,TGTGCCAGCAGCTTAGCACACGGACAACCTAATGAAAAACTGTTTTTT
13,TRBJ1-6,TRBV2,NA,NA,CASRSSYNSPLHF,TGTGCCAGCAGGAGCTCCTATAATTCACCCCTCCACTTT
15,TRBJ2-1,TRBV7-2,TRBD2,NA,CASSLMGKRLAGQFF,TGTGCCAGCAGCTTAATGGGAAAACGGCTAGCGGGGCAGTTCTTC
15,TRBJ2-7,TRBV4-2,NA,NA,CASSLGSSSSYEQYF,TGTGCCAGCAGCTTAGGATCTAGCAGCTCCTACGAGCAGTACTTC
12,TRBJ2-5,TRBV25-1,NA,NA,CASSADRGTQYF,TGTGCCAGCAGTGCGGATAGAGGGACCCAGTACTTC
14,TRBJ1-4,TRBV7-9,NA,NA,CASSLMDSSEKLFF,TGTGCCAGCAGCTTAATGGACAGCAGTGAAAAACTGTTTTTT
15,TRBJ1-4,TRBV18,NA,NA,CASSTTLGGDEKLFF,TGTGCCAGCTCAACTACCCTGGGAGGCGATGAAAAACTGTTTTTT
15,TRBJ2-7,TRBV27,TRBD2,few,CASSLQLAASYEQYF,TGTGCCAGCAGTTTACAACTAGCGGCCTCCTACGAGCAGTACTTC
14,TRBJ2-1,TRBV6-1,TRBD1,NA,CASSAPRGRYEQFF,TGTGCCAGCAGTGCTCCCAGGGGGCGGTATGAGCAGTTCTTC
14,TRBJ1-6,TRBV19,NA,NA,CASSISSYNSPLHF,TGTGCCAGTAGTATTAGCTCCTATAATTCACCCCTCCACTTT
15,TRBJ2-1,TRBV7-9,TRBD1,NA,CASSSRTGSYNEQFF,TGTGCCAGCAGCTCCCGGACAGGGTCCTACAATGAGCAGTTCTTC
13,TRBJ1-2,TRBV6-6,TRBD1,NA,CASTGTGDYGYTF,TGTGCCAGCACCGGGACAGGGGACTATGGCTACACCTTC
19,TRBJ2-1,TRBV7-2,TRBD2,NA,CASSGRDSGTRGSYNEQFF,TGTGCCAGCAGCGGACGAGATAGCGGGACACGGGGATCGTACAATGAGCAGTTCTTC
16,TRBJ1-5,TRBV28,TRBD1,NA,CASSWERDRVGQPQHF,TGTGCCAGCAGTTGGGAGCGGGACAGGGTAGGTCAGCCCCAGCATTTT
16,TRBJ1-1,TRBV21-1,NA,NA,CASSKGWRALNTEAFF,TGTGCCAGCAGCAAAGGGTGGAGGGCCCTGAACACTGAAGCTTTCTTT
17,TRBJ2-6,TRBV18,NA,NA,CASSQTPNYSGANVLTF,TGTGCCAGCTCACAAACCCCTAATTATTCTGGGGCCAACGTCCTGACTTTC